This TCR beta chain comes out of a study of blood T cells in healthy people across ages. General study points: The study found more naive CD4+ cells and higher diversity in long-lived than aged donors.

V lost 5 bases, J lost 8 bases, and 21 bases lay in between. The CDR3 runs to 15 residues. Combining a sample-barcoded 5' primer with a J-beta primer mix, a second PCR ran for roughly 6 to 12 cycles. MiXCR was run by TCRdb on the 5' RACE reads, yielding one entry per CDR3 protein. Here the sample spans 800,000 to 950,000 distinct CDR3 sequences, about 29% being singletons. This clonotype was seen ten or more times. Its antigen is unidentified. These data were likewise used in another study, on T cells of mothers and their children.

This TCR derives from a woman in her forties in good health. The chain combines TRBV12-3 or TRBV12-4 with TRBJ1-2, with D perhaps TRBD1 (6 bases). The sample taken for sequencing was blood. DNA of the CDR3: TGTGCCAGCAGTCCCCGGGGAGGGGGAATTGGAGGCTACACCTTC. It encodes CASSPRGGGIGGYTF.